A single sample gave rise to the 26 T cell receptor beta chains below, sequenced in a study of T cell repertoires in cytomegalovirus infection. TCRdb used MiXCR to reprocess the reads, holding one entry per CDR3 protein. The sample records about 680,000 distinct CDR3 sequences, approximately 25% being singletons. The sequenced sample was CD8+ T cells from PBMCs. The receptors were sampled from a human donor in good health (CMV status not recorded). Some clones in this sample may be carry-over from other donors' samples.

The chain joins TRBV29-1 to TRBJ1-1; 9 bases fit TRBD1. The CDR3 runs to 13 residues. The germline V gene encodes CDR1 SQVTM and CDR2 ANQGSEA. The V segment lost 3 bases and the J segment 5 bases; nucleotides outside the gene matches: 4. The CDR3 DNA sequence: TGCAGCGTTGAGGGGACAGGGCGGACTGAAGCTTTCTTT. It translates to CSVEGTGRTEAFF.

This clonotype occurred a few times. V usage is TRBV7-3 and J usage is TRBJ2-2, with 12 positions matching TRBD1. The germline gives CDR1 SGHTA, CDR2 FQGTGA. Losses at the gene ends were 5 bases for V and 7 bases for J; bases not matched to a gene: 11. The CDR3 length is 17 residues. The CDR3 here is CASSPNAGTGGFGELFF. CDR3 nucleotides: TGTGCCAGCAGCCCGAATGCCGGGACAGGGGGCTTCGGGGAGCTGTTTTTT.

This chain links TRBV28 with TRBJ1-6, with 11 bases that match TRBD1. Trimming at V came to 4 bases and at J to 9 bases, leaving 5 bases not matched to a gene. From germline, CDR1 is MDHEN and CDR2 SYDVKM. The CDR3 contains 15 residues. CDR3 bases: TGTGCCAGCAGTTCGGGACAGGGGGGTCGTTCACCCCTCCACTTT. As protein: CASSSGQGGRSPLHF.

The J gene is TRBJ1-2, the V gene TRBV19; D call uncertain. V was cut by 7 bases and J by 0 bases, with 3 bases left in between. Germline V CDR1 and CDR2: LNHDA, SQIVND (reference sequence). The CDR3 is 11 amino acids. This CDR3 reads CASKANYGYTF. As DNA, the CDR3 is TGTGCCAGTAAGGCTAACTATGGCTACACCTTC.

In its sample, this clonotype was seen a few times. The chain employs TRBV7-9 and TRBJ1-1; a weak D match, TRBD1 (5 bases). The CDR3 has 13 residues. Germline V CDR1 and CDR2: SEHNR, FQNEAQ (reference sequence). The V end was cut by 1 base, the J end by 6 bases, with 9 bases between. The CDR3 bases are TGTGCCAGCAGCTTAGAAGGACACGCTGAAGCTTTCTTT. This translates into CASSLEGHAEAFF.

The chain has TRBV9 and TRBJ1-2; D gene unclear. The ends were cut back, 2 bases at V and 2 bases at J, with 7 bases in the middle. Germline V gene sequence: CDR1 SGDLS, CDR2 YYNGEE. The CDR3 is 13 amino acids. The CDR3 loop is CASSVEDNYGYTF. The CDR3 DNA follows: TGTGCCAGCAGCGTTGAAGACAACTATGGCTACACCTTC.

This clonotype was counted many times. The chain has TRBV7-2 and TRBJ1-3, with D possibly TRBD1 on 5 matching bases. The V end was cut by 3 bases, the J end by 4 bases, with 13 bases between. The CDR3 totals 15 residues. Germline V gene lookup returns CDR1 SGHTA and CDR2 FQGNSA. In nucleotides, the CDR3 is TGTGCCAGCAGCTTCTGGGGCGCCAGCGGAAACACCATATATTTT. Translation gives CASSFWGASGNTIYF.

This clonotype showed up many times. The chain is built from TRBV7-9 and TRBJ2-4, with 8 positions matching TRBD1. Germline V gives CDR1 SEHNR, CDR2 FQNEAQ (reference sequence). The length of the CDR3 is 14 residues. Trimming took 6 bases from V and 7 from J; bases not matched to a gene: 8. CDR3 protein: CASSSGQGENIQYF. The CDR3 DNA reads as TGTGCCAGCAGTTCAGGACAGGGAGAGAACATTCAGTACTTC. The complete variable domain, with remaining parts taken from reference TRBV7-9 and TRBJ2-4, reads DTGVSQNPRHKITKRGQNVTFRCDPISEHNRLYWYRQTLGQGPEFLTYFQNEAQLEKSRLLSDRFSAERPKGSFSTLEIQRTEQGDSAMYLCASSSGQGENIQYFGAGTRLSVL.

The rearrangement uses TRBV29-1 and TRBJ1-2, with 9 bases aligning to TRBD1. J gave up 0 bases and V 7 bases, and 15 bases lay outside the gene matches. The CDR3 contains 17 residues. Germline loops: CDR1 SQVTM, CDR2 ANQGSEA. CDR3 region: CSAAFVGTGNPNYGYTF. CDR3 sequence (DNA): TGCAGCGCCGCATTTGTGGGGACAGGGAACCCTAACTATGGCTACACCTTC. Supplemented by reference TRBV29-1 and TRBJ1-2, the full variable domain reads SAVISQKPSRDICQRGTSLTIQCQVDSQVTMMFWYRQQPGQSLTLIATANQGSEATYESGFVIDKFPISRPNLTFSTLTVSNMSPEDSSIYLCSAAFVGTGNPNYGYTFGSGTRLTVV.

This clonotype was seen many times. The germline gene is not matched at one end of the junction; a read error may be the cause. The chain is built from TRBV7-8 and TRBJ1-2; D gene uncertain. The CDR3 runs 12 residues. Germline V lookup: CDR1 SGHVS, CDR2 FQNEAQ. Written as DNA, the CDR3 is TGTGCCAGCAGCCAGAGCGGCAGTGGTGAACGGTTC. This gives the protein CASSQSGSGERF.

Notes on this clonotype: A single base separates this from a much larger clone, so it may be a read error. This sequence joins TRBV7-9 and TRBJ1-1; 8 bases fit TRBD1. The CDR3 is 15 amino acids. The germline V gene has CDR1 SEHNR and CDR2 FQNEAQ (reference sequence). Trimming at V came to 4 bases and at J to 0 bases, leaving 4 bases not matched to a gene. In nucleotides, the CDR3 is TGTGCCAGCAGCTATCGGACAGGGATGAACACTGAAGCTTTCTTT. Amino acid sequence: CASSYRTGMNTEAFF.

This clonotype was counted many times. The rearrangement links TRBV12-3 or TRBV12-4 to TRBJ1-5, with D possibly matching TRBD1 (6 bases). V was trimmed by 5 bases and J by 0 bases, leaving 17 bases between them. This CDR3 is 17 amino acids long. CDR3 amino acids: CASSLDSDQGSNQPQHF. DNA for the CDR3: TGTGCCAGCAGTCTGGACAGCGACCAGGGTAGCAATCAGCCCCAGCATTTT.

V and J are TRBV29-1 and TRBJ1-2, with D possibly being TRBD1 (5 bases). This CDR3 is 14 amino acids long. Germline V gene lookup returns CDR1 SQVTM and CDR2 ANQGSEA. V was pared by 5 bases and J by 0 bases, with 13 bases between. DNA for the CDR3: TGCAGCGTTCTTCCGGGGGTTCCTAACTATGGCTACACCTTC. Translated, it gives CSVLPGVPNYGYTF.

This chain uses TRBV6-5 with TRBJ2-5; D not certain. CDR3 size: 14 residues. Trimming pared 2 bases from V and 4 bases from J, leaving 11 bases between. The V gene's germline CDR1 is MNHEY and CDR2 SVGAGI. The CDR3 region is CASSYDNHRETQYF. The DNA of the CDR3 is TGTGCCAGCAGTTACGACAACCACAGAGAGACCCAGTACTTC.

This clonotype was observed a few times. This chain joins TRBV15 and TRBJ2-7; 9 bases fit TRBD1. Trimming cost V 3 bases and J 5 bases; bases outside gene matches: 8. This CDR3 comprises 15 residues. The germline V gene encodes CDR1 LNHNV and CDR2 YYDKDF (reference sequence). The CDR3 reads CATSSSGTGFDEQYF. For the CDR3, the DNA is TGTGCCACCAGCAGTTCCGGGACAGGGTTCGACGAGCAGTACTTC.

The V call is TRBV7-6, the J call TRBJ2-7; TRBD1 might be the D (6 bases). Germline V gene lookup returns CDR1 SGHVS and CDR2 FNYEAQ. Trimming pared 5 bases from V and 0 bases from J, leaving 8 bases between. This CDR3 is built from 13 residues. CDR3 amino acids: CASSQDSSYEQYV. CDR3 sequence (DNA): TGTGCCAGCAGCCAGGACAGCTCCTACGAGCAGTACGTC.

This clonotype was observed a handful of times. The chain's CDR3 is CASSLVSIYEQYV. CDR3 sequence (DNA): TGTGCCAGCAGCTTGGTCAGCATTTACGAGCAGTACGTC. V gene TRBV5-6 combines with J gene TRBJ2-7; D unclear. V lost 0 bases and J lost 4, with 8 bases in between. The CDR3 runs to 13 residues. CDR1 is SGHDT and CDR2 is YYEEEE in the germline V gene.

This clonotype appeared many times. CDR3 bases: TGTGCCAGCAGTTTACCCCCGTCAGGGGTTGCCACTGAAGCTTTCTTT. Translating it yields CASSLPPSGVATEAFF. The chain employs TRBV28 and TRBJ1-1, with D perhaps TRBD1 (6 bases). Germline lookup yields CDR1 MDHEN and CDR2 SYDVKM. V was clipped by 2 bases and J by 4 bases, with 17 bases between them. This CDR3 has 16 amino acids.

This clonotype occurred once. This chain uses TRBV28 with TRBJ2-4; D is possibly TRBD1 (6 bases). Trimming shortened V by 4 bases and J by 8 bases, and 21 bases separated the two germline ends. Germline CDR1 MDHEN, CDR2 SYDVKM. This CDR3 is built from 16 residues. Written as DNA, the CDR3 is TGTGCCAGCAGTTCCCTACGTTGGACAGATGGTGACATTCAGTACTTC. Its translation is CASSSLRWTDGDIQYF.

This clonotype has just a few counts. The rearrangement links TRBV6-5 to TRBJ1-5; D may be TRBD1 (5 bases). Germline CDR1 and CDR2: MNHEY and SVGAGI. V lost 4 bases, J lost 5 bases, and 12 bases lay in between. The CDR3 contains 14 residues. CDR3 sequence: CASSSSGVDQPQHF. CDR3 bases: TGTGCCAGCAGTTCATCGGGGGTAGATCAGCCCCAGCATTTT.

The table lists this clonotype with a few counts. The chain joins TRBV9 to TRBJ1-4; D is ambiguous. CDR3 size: 16 residues. Germline values: CDR1 SGDLS, CDR2 YYNGEE. V was cut by 1 base and J by 0 bases, with 10 bases left in between. The CDR3 nucleotides are TGTGCCAGCAGCGTACCGGAAAGTGCAACTAATGAAAAACTGTTTTTT. Encoded protein: CASSVPESATNEKLFF.

This clonotype was observed a handful of times. The chain is built from TRBV2 and TRBJ2-1; 13 bases fit TRBD2. This CDR3 comprises 16 residues. Trimming cost V 11 bases and J 6 bases; bases outside gene matches: 13. CDR1 and CDR2 from the germline V gene are SNHLY and FYNNEI. DNA of the CDR3: TGTGCCTCGGCAGAATGGACTAGCGGGGGATTCAATGAGCAGTTCTTC. Protein: CASAEWTSGGFNEQFF.

The V gene is TRBV7-6, the J gene TRBJ2-1; D is uncertain. V was pared by 5 bases and J by 8 bases, with 13 bases between. Germline-derived CDR1 and CDR2 are SGHVS and FNYEAQ. CDR3 length: 13 amino acids. The CDR3 region is CASSPNFEDEQFF. The CDR3 bases are TGTGCCAGCAGCCCTAACTTTGAGGATGAGCAGTTCTTC.

This chain connects TRBV5-1 to TRBJ2-1; perhaps TRBD1 as D (5 bases). From germline, CDR1 is SGHRS and CDR2 YFSETQ. The ends were cut back, 1 base at V and 3 bases at J, with 11 bases in the middle. The CDR3 spans 15 residues. CDR3 amino acids: CASSLYRSDYNEQFF. The CDR3 DNA follows: TGCGCCAGCAGCTTGTACAGGTCCGACTACAATGAGCAGTTCTTC.

This chain uses TRBV10-3 with TRBJ1-6; a weak D match, TRBD1 (6 bases). The CDR3 covers 17 residues. Trimming removed 0 bases from V and 0 bases from J, with 9 bases in between. The germline gives CDR1 ENHRY, CDR2 SYGVKD. The CDR3 sequence: CAISESTGASYNSPLHF. As DNA, the CDR3 is TGTGCCATCAGTGAGTCAACGGGGGCCTCCTATAATTCACCCCTCCACTTT.

J is TRBJ1-4 and V is TRBV6-6, with D perhaps TRBD1 (5 bases). The V end was cut by 4 bases, the J end by 4 bases, with 13 bases between. The CDR3 is 15 residues long. Germline lookup yields CDR1 MNHNY and CDR2 SVGAGI (reference sequence). Here the CDR3 DNA reads TGTGCCAGCAGTTTCTCCCAGGGATTTAATGAAAAACTGTTTTTT. It is translated as CASSFSQGFNEKLFF.